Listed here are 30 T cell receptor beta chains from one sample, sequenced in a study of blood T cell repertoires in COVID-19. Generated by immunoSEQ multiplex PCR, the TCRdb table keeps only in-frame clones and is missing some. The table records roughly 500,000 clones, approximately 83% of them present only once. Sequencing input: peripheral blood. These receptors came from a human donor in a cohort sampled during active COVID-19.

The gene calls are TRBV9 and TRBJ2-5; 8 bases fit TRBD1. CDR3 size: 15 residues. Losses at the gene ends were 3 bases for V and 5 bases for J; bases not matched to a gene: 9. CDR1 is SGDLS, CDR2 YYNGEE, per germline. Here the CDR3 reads CASSARGLRDETQYF. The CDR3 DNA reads TGTGCCAGCAGCGCCAGGGGGCTTAGGGACGAGACCCAGTACTTC.

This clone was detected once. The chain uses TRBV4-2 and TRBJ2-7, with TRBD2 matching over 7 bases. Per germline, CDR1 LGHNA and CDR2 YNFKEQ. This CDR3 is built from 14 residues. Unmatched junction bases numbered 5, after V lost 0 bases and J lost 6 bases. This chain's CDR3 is CASSQDPGGGEQYF. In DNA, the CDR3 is TGTGCCAGCAGCCAAGACCCGGGAGGAGGCGAGCAGTACTTC.

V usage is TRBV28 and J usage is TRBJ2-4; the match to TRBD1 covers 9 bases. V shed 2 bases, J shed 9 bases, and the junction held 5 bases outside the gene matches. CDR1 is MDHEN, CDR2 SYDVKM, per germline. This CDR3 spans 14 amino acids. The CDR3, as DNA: TGTGCCAGCAGTTTACCCGGGACAGGGCCCATTCAGTACTTC. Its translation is CASSLPGTGPIQYF.

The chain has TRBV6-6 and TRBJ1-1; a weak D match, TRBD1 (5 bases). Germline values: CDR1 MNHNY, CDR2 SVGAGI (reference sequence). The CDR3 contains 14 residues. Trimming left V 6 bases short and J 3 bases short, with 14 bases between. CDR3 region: CASSRTGGDTEAFF. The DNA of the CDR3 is TGTGCCAGCAGCAGGACGGGGGGAGACACTGAAGCTTTCTTT.

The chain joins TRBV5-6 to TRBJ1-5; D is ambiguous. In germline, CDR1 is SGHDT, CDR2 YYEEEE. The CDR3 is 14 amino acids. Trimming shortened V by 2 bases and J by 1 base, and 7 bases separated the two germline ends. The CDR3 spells CASSLWPSNQPQHF. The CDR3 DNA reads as TGTGCCAGCAGCTTATGGCCGAGCAATCAGCCCCAGCATTTT.

The CDR3 nucleotides are TGTGCCAGCAGCAGGGATTCCCAAAACATTCAGTACTTC. This encodes CASSRDSQNIQYF. The chain employs TRBV12-3 or TRBV12-4 and TRBJ2-4, with D tentatively TRBD1 (5 bases). Trimming shortened V by 6 bases and J by 5 bases, and 11 bases separated the two germline ends. The CDR3 has 13 residues.

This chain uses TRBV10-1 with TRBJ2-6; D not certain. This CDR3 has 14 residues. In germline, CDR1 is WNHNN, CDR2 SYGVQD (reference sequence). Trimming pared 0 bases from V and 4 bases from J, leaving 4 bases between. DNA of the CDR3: TGCGCCAGCAGTGAGTCGAGGGGGGCCAACGTCCTGACTTTC. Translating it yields CASSESRGANVLTF.

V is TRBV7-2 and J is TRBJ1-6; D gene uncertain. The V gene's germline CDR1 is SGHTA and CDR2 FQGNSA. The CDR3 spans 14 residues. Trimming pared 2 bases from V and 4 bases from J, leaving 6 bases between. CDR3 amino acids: CASSLKSYNSPLHF. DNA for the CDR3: TGTGCCAGCAGCTTAAAGAGTTATAATTCACCCCTCCACTTT.

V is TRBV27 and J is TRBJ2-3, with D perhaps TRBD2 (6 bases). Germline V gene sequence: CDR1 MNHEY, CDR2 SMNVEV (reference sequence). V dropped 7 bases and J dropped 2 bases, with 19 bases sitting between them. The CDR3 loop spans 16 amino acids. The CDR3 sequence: CASKFAGFANTDTQYF. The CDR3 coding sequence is TGTGCCAGCAAATTTGCGGGGTTTGCCAACACAGATACGCAGTATTTT.

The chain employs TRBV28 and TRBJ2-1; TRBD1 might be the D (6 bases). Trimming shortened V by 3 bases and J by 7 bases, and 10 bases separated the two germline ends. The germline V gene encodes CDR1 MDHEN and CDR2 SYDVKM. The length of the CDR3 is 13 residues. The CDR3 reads CASSFVRGNEQFF. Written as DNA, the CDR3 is TGTGCCAGCAGTTTTGTAAGGGGGAATGAGCAGTTCTTC.

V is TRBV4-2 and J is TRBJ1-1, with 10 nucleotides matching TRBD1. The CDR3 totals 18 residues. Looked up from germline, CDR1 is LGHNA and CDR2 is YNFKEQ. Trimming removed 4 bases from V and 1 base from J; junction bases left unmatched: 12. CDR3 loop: CASSLGSGQGLENTEAFF. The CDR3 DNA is TGTGCCAGCAGCCTAGGTTCGGGACAGGGGTTGGAGAACACTGAAGCTTTCTTT.

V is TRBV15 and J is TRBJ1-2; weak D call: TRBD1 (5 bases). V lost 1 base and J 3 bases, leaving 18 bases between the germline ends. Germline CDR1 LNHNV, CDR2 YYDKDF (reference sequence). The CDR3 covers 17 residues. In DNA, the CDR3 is TGTGCCACCAGCAGAGGTCGAAAGACAGCACCCCACTATGGCTACACCTTC. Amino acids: CATSRGRKTAPHYGYTF.

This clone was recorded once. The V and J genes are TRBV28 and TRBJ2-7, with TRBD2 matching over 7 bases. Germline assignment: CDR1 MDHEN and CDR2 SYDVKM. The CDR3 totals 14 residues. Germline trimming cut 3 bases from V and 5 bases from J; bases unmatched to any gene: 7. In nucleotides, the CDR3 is TGTGCCAGCAGTTTCGCGAGCGGGGTCGACGAGCAGTACTTC. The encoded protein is CASSFASGVDEQYF.

The DNA of the CDR3 is TGTGCTATAGCGGGCAGTAACAATGAGCAGTTCTTC. Amino acids: CAIAGSNNEQFF. V gene TRBV7-7 combines with J gene TRBJ2-1; 7 bases are shared with TRBD2. Germline V lookup: CDR1 SSHAT, CDR2 FNYEAQ (reference sequence). The CDR3 totals 12 residues.

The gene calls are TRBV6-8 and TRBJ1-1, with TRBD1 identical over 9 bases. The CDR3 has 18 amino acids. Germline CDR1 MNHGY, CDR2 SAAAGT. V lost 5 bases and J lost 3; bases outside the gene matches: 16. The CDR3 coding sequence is TGTGCCAGCAGTCCTCCTCCTGGGACAGGGATAGGGGACACTGAAGCTTTCTTT. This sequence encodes CASSPPPGTGIGDTEAFF.

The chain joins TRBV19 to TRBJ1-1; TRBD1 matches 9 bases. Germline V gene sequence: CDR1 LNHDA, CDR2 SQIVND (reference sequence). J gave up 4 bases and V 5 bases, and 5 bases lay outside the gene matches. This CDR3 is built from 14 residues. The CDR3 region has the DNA TGTGCCAGTAGTGTCCACAGGGGGCCCACTGAAGCTTTCTTT. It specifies CASSVHRGPTEAFF.

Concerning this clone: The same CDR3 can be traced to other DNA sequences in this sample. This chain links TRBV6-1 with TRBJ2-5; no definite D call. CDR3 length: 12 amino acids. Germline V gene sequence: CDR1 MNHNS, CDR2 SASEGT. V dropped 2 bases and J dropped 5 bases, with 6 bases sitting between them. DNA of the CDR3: TGTGCCAGCAGTGAACGGTTGGAGACCCAGTACTTC. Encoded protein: CASSERLETQYF.

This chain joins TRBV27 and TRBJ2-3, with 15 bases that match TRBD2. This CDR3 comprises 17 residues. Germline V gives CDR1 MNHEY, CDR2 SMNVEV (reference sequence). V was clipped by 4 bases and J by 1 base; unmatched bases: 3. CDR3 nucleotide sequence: TGTGCCAGCAGTTCCAGGACTAGCGGGAGGGGCACAGATACGCAGTATTTT. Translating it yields CASSSRTSGRGTDTQYF.

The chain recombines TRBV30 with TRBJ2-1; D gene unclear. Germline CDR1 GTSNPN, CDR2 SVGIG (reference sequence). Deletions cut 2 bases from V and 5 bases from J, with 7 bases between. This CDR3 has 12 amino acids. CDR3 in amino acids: CAWSSYHNEQFF. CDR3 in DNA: TGTGCCTGGAGTTCCTACCACAATGAGCAGTTCTTC.

The CDR3, as DNA: TGTGCCAGCTCACCTCCGGGACAGGGGTATTCAGTCCCTGGGGCCAACGTCCTGACTTTC. This translates into CASSPPGQGYSVPGANVLTF. V usage is TRBV18 and J usage is TRBJ2-6, with 10 bases aligning to TRBD1. The CDR3 spans 20 residues. CDR1 is KGHSH, CDR2 LQKENI, per germline. Trimming took 3 bases from V and 2 from J; bases not matched to a gene: 13.

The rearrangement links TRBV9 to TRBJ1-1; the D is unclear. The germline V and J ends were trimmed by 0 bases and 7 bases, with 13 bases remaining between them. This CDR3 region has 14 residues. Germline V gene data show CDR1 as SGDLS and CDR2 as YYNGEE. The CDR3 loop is CASSVDTGVGEAFF. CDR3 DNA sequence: TGTGCCAGCAGCGTAGACACCGGGGTGGGTGAAGCTTTCTTT.

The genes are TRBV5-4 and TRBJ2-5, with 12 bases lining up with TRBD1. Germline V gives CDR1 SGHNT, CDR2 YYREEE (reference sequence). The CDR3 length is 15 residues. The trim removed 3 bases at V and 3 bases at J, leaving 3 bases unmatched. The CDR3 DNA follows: TGTGCCAGCAGCTCGGGACAGGGGGCAAAAGAGACCCAGTACTTC. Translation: CASSSGQGAKETQYF. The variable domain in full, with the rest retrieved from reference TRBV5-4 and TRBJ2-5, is ETGVTQSPTHLIKTRGQQVTLRCSSQSGHNTVSWYQQALGQGPQFIFQYYREEENGRGNFPPRFSGLQFPNYSSELNVNALELDDSALYLCASSSGQGAKETQYFGPGTRLLVL.

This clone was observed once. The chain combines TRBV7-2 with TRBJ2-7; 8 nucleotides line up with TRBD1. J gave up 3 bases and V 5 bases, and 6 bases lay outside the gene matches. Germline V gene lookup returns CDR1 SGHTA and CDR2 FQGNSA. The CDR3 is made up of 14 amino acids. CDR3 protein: CASSPGQGYYEQYF. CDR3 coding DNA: TGTGCCAGCAGCCCCGGACAGGGTTACTACGAGCAGTACTTC. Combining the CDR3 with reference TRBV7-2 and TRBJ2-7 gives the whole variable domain GAGVSQSPSNKVTEKGKDVELRCDPISGHTALYWYRQSLGQGLEFLIYFQGNSAPDKSGLPSDRFSAERTGGSVSTLTIQRTQQEDSAVYLCASSPGQGYYEQYFGPGTRLTVT.

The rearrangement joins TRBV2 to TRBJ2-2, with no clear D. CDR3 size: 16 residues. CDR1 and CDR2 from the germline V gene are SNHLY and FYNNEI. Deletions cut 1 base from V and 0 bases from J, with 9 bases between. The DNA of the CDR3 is TGTGCCAGCAGTGAAGATGTCCCAGCGAACACCGGGGAGCTGTTTTTT. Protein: CASSEDVPANTGELFF.

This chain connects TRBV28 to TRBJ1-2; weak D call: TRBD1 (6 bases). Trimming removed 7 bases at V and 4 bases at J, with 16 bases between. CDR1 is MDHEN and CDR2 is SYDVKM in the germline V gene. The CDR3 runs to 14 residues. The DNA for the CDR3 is TGTGCCAGCACCTACCACCCACAGGGCTATGGCTACACCTTC. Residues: CASTYHPQGYGYTF.

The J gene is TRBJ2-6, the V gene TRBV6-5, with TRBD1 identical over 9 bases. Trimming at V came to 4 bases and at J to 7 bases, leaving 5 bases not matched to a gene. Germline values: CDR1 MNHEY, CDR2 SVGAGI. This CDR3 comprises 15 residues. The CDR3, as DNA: TGTGCCAGCAGTTCCCGGGGACAGGGTGCCAACGTCCTGACTTTC. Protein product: CASSSRGQGANVLTF.

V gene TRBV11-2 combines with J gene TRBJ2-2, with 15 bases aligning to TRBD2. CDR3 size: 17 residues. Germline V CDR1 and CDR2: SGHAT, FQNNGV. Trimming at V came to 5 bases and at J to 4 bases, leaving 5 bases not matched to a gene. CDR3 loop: CASSTPGLAGGTGELFF. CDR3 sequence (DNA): TGTGCCAGCAGCACGCCGGGACTAGCGGGGGGCACCGGGGAGCTGTTTTTT.

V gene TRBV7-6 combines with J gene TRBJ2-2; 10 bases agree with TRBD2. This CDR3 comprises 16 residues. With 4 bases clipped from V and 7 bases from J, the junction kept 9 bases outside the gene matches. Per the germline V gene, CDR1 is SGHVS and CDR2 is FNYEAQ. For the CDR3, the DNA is TGTGCCAGCAGCTGGGGCGCTAGCGGGAGTAGCGGGGAGCTGTTTTTT. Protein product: CASSWGASGSSGELFF.

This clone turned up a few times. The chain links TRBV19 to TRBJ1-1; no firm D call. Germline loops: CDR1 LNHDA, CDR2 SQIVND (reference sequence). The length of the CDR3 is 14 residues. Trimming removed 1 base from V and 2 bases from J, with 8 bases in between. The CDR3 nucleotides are TGTGCCAGTAGTATAGTCCACAGTAACACTGAAGCTTTCTTT. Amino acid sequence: CASSIVHSNTEAFF.

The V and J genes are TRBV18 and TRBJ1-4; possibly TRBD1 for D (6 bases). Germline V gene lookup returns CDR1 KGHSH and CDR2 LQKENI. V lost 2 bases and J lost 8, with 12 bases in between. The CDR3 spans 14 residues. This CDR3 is CASSPGPGEEKLFF. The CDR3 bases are TGTGCCAGCTCACCAGGCCCAGGGGAGGAAAAACTGTTTTTT.